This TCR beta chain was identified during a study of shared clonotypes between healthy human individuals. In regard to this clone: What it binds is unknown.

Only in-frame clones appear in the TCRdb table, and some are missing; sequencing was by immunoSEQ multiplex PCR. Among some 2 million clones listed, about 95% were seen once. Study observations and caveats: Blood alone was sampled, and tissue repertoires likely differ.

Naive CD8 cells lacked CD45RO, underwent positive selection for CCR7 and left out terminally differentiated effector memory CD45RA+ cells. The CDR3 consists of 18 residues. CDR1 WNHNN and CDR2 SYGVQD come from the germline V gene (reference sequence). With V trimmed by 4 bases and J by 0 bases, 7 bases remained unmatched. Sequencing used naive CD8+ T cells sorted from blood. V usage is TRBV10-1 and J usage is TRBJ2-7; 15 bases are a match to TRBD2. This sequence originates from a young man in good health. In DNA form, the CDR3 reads TGCGCCAGCAGTGGCCCCGGGACTAGCGGGGGGAGCTCCTACGAGCAGTACTTC. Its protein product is CASSGPGTSGGSSYEQYF.